This T cell receptor (beta chain) is from a study of regulatory T cells in long-lasting Graves disease. Whole-study findings and limits: TCR diversity was lower in persistent Graves' patients (versus newly diagnosed ones).

Worth noting for this clonotype: The antigen is not known.

With iRepertoire HTBI primers and Arm-PCR of CDR3 regions, TCR beta libraries were built. TCRdb used MiXCR to reprocess the multiplex PCR reads, holding one entry per CDR3 protein. The sample has hundreds of thousands of distinct CDR3 sequences, about 16% seen once. Stated time point: newly diagnosed GD, antithyroid drugs for less than 3 months. Extracted PBMC RNA gave rise to the TCR library. CDR1 and CDR2 from the germline V gene are SEHNR and FQNEAQ (reference sequence). J was trimmed by 6 bases and V by 2 bases; bases with no gene match: 10. This CDR3 region has 16 residues. This sample was also put to use in a study of T cells in Graves' hyperthyroidism and ophthalmopathy. That paper adds: Ophthalmopathy was identified by the model a median 6.5 months ahead of onset.

Specimen: peripheral blood mononuclear cells (PBMCs), collected at new diagnosis, from a patient treated with antithyroid drugs. The chain recombines TRBV7-9 with TRBJ2-7; 10 nucleotides agree with TRBD2. This TCR was sampled from a man younger than 35 with Graves disease. Here the CDR3 DNA reads TGTGCCAGCAGCTTATTACTAGCGGGGACATTGGCCGAGCAGTACTTC. This translates into CASSLLLAGTLAEQYF.